This entry concerns a single TCR beta chain. What it binds is not known. This record belongs to a study of cytomegalovirus exposure and HLA in healthy donors. The CDR3 spans 11 residues. Trimming cost V 1 base and J 10 bases, with 7 bases left between them. Germline-derived CDR1 and CDR2 are MGHDK and SYGVNS. The PCR used 60 Vbeta and 13 Jbeta primers. Profiled with immunoSEQ multiplex PCR; TCRdb holds only in-frame clones, not every one. The sample holds around 130,000 clones; around 73% are singletons and the top ten take about 3%. Findings and caveats of the study: In a later analysis, TCR association rates varied by HLA locus: DRB1 most, HLA-C fewest. HLA-A and HLA-B allele assignments for most subjects were reportedly predicted accurately using TCR beta sequences. Earlier analysis looked at TCR beta V segments, and most were productive about 87% or about 30% of the time.

The clonotype originates from a human donor in good health. Specimen: PBMCs. J is TRBJ1-1 and V is TRBV25-1; tentative D call: TRBD1 (5 bases). CDR3 protein: CASSESGAAFF. The DNA for the CDR3 is TGTGCCAGCAGTGAATCTGGGGCAGCTTTCTTT.